This record concerns one T cell receptor beta chain sequence. Its specificity is unknown. The sample holds other DNA sequences that translate to the same CDR3. The CDR3 is made up of 12 amino acids. Germline V gene data show CDR1 as MDHEN and CDR2 as SYDVKM. V lost 6 bases to trimming and J lost 3 bases, with 9 bases between them. This sample is part of a study of beta chain features in type 1 diabetes. Regarding the study as a whole: The study notes PCR might favor shorter templates equally in patients and controls. Junctions at VDJ sites from type 1 diabetes patients had fewer insertions and more deletions.

Expressed TCRB transcripts got sequenced, as all isolated RNA was reverse transcribed. The data were produced by immunoSEQ multiplex PCR, yet TCRdb's version contains in-frame clones alone and is incomplete. The sample lists approximately 330,000 clones; approximately 11% were seen once. The sequencing input was naive CD4+ T cells from blood. This sequence originates from a woman younger than 45 in good health. The rearrangement links TRBV28 to TRBJ2-7; D might be TRBD1 (6 bases). The CDR3 bases are TGTGCCAGCAGGGACAGAGGCTACGAGCAGTACTTC. This encodes CASRDRGYEQYF.